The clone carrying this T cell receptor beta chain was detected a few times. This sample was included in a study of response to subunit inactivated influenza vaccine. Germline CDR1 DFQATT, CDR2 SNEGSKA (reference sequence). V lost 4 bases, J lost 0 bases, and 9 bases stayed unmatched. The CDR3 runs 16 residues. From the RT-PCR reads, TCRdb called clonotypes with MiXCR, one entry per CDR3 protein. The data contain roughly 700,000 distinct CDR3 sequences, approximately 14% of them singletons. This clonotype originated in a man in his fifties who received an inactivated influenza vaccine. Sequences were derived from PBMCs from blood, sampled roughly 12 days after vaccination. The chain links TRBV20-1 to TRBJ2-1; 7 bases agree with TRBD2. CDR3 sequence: CSANTPLASSYNEQFF. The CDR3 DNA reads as TGCAGTGCTAACACTCCACTAGCGAGCTCCTACAATGAGCAGTTCTTC.